These 19 T cell receptor beta chains came from one sample sequenced in a study of regulatory T cells in long-lasting Graves disease. Time point denoted: persistent/refractory GD, antithyroid drugs over 5 years with positive TRAb. Preparation of the TCR library used RNA extracted from PBMCs. Sequencing libraries for TCR beta were prepared with iRepertoire HTBI primers and Arm-PCR of CDR3 regions. TCRdb re-analysed the multiplex PCR reads in MiXCR, keeping a single row per CDR3 protein. The sample has about 460,000 distinct CDR3 sequences; 22% are singletons. The sample was peripheral blood mononuclear cells (PBMCs), taken when the disease was refractory, from a patient treated with antithyroid drugs. The receptors shown here come from a female donor with Graves disease.

This clonotype showed up just a few times. The gene calls are TRBV5-1 and TRBJ2-7; maybe TRBD1 (6 bases). The CDR3 is 15 amino acids. Deletions cut 3 bases from V and 2 bases from J, with 15 bases between. The germline V gene encodes CDR1 SGHRS and CDR2 YFSETQ. The CDR3, as DNA: TGCGCCAGCAGCTGGATGACAGGCACCACCTACGAGCAGTACTTC. Protein sequence: CASSWMTGTTYEQYF.

This clonotype turned up a few times. The CDR3 coding sequence is TGTGCCAGCAGAAAAGACACTCTGAACACCGGGGAGCTGTTTTTT. Protein product: CASRKDTLNTGELFF. This rearrangement joins TRBV12-3 or TRBV12-4 to TRBJ2-2; no clear D gene. Trimming cost V 6 bases and J 1 base, with 12 bases left between them. The CDR3 runs 15 residues.

This clonotype was picked up many times. The chain has TRBV11-2 and TRBJ1-5; D gene ambiguous. The germline V and J ends were trimmed by 0 bases and 10 bases, with 10 bases remaining between them. The V gene's germline CDR1 is SGHAT and CDR2 FQNNGV. This CDR3 is built from 13 residues. CDR3 loop: CASSLEWASPQHF. In nucleotides, the CDR3 is TGTGCCAGCAGCTTAGAGTGGGCCAGTCCCCAGCATTTT.

This clonotype was recorded a few times. This chain uses TRBV24-1 with TRBJ1-2; 9 nucleotides match TRBD1. This CDR3 region has 14 residues. Losses at the gene ends were 4 bases for V and 5 bases for J; bases not matched to a gene: 4. Germline loops: CDR1 KGHDR, CDR2 SFDVKD. CDR3 loop: CATSDSGTGYGYTF. The CDR3 DNA is TGTGCCACCAGTGACTCCGGGACAGGGTATGGCTACACCTTC.

V gene TRBV7-2 combines with J gene TRBJ2-2; TRBD1 agrees at 8 bases. Unmatched junction bases numbered 9, after V lost 1 base and J lost 5 bases. The CDR3 is 17 residues long. Per germline, CDR1 SGHTA and CDR2 FQGNSA. This CDR3 reads CASSLVGQGAGTGELFF. The CDR3 DNA is TGTGCCAGCAGCTTAGTCGGGCAGGGGGCGGGGACCGGGGAGCTGTTTTTT. Drawing the rest from reference TRBV7-2 and TRBJ2-2, the complete variable domain is GAGVSQSPSNKVTEKGKDVELRCDPISGHTALYWYRQSLGQGLEFLIYFQGNSAPDKSGLPSDRFSAERTGGSVSTLTIQRTQQEDSAVYLCASSLVGQGAGTGELFFGEGSRLTVL.

V is TRBV12-3 or TRBV12-4 and J is TRBJ2-7; D tentatively fits TRBD1 or TRBD2 (5 bases each). Trimming took off 5 bases at V and 3 bases at J, with 11 bases between the two ends. This CDR3 contains 13 residues. CDR3 in amino acids: CASSTTGLYEQYF. DNA for the CDR3: TGTGCCAGCAGTACCACGGGGCTCTACGAGCAGTACTTC.

This clonotype was found many times. V usage is TRBV20-1 and J usage is TRBJ2-7, with 11 bases identical to TRBD2. From germline, CDR1 is DFQATT and CDR2 SNEGSKA (reference sequence). J lost 6 bases, V lost 6 bases, and 13 bases had no gene match. This CDR3 is built from 15 residues. The CDR3 DNA reads as TGCAGTGCGGAACTGGGACTAGCGGAATTACGCGAGCAGTACTTC. It is translated as CSAELGLAELREQYF.

This clonotype was seen ten or more times. CDR3 loop: CASSYENRNTEAFF. For the CDR3, the DNA is TGTGCCAGCAGTTACGAGAACAGGAACACTGAAGCTTTCTTT. The chain joins TRBV28 to TRBJ1-1; D is uncertain. Germline lookup yields CDR1 MDHEN and CDR2 SYDVKM. With 4 bases removed from V and 1 base from J, the gap between germline ends came to 10 bases. CDR3 length equals 14 residues.

This clonotype was detected many times. V and J are TRBV20-1 and TRBJ2-7; D ambiguous. Germline CDR1 is DFQATT and CDR2 is SNEGSKA (reference sequence). The length of the CDR3 is 13 residues. Trimming took 3 bases from V and 0 from J, leaving 9 bases between them. The CDR3 DNA reads as TGCAGTGCTAGGGTTGGTGGCTCCTACGAGCAGTACTTC. Translation: CSARVGGSYEQYF.

The chain recombines TRBV9 with TRBJ2-3; weak D call: TRBD2 (5 bases). This CDR3 is 15 amino acids long. Trimming removed 0 bases from V and 0 bases from J, with 8 bases in between. Germline CDR1 and CDR2: SGDLS and YYNGEE. CDR3 in DNA: TGTGCCAGCAGCGTAGGGCTAGCTAGCACAGATACGCAGTATTTT. This codes for CASSVGLASTDTQYF.

This clonotype was observed many times. V usage is TRBV28 and J usage is TRBJ2-4; D assignment may be TRBD1 or TRBD2 (6 bases each). This CDR3 spans 16 amino acids. Trimming took 2 bases from V and 3 from J, leaving 14 bases between them. Germline V CDR1 and CDR2: MDHEN, SYDVKM. This CDR3 is CASSLGGGGGKNIQYF. CDR3 sequence (DNA): TGTGCCAGCAGTTTAGGAGGTGGAGGGGGCAAAAACATTCAGTACTTC.

This chain connects TRBV7-9 to TRBJ2-5; D gene ambiguous. V was pared by 1 base and J by 4 bases, with 13 bases between. The CDR3 sequence is 15 residues long. The germline V gene encodes CDR1 SEHNR and CDR2 FQNEAQ (reference sequence). CDR3 residues: CASSLVQFNSETQYF. DNA for the CDR3: TGTGCCAGCAGCTTAGTGCAATTTAACTCAGAGACCCAGTACTTC.

This clonotype was recorded a few times. The V call is TRBV29-1, the J call TRBJ2-6; maybe TRBD2 (5 bases). The CDR3 consists of 14 residues. The V end lost 3 bases, the J end lost 2 bases, and 8 bases lay between the germline ends. CDR1 and CDR2 (germline): SQVTM, ANQGSEA. CDR3 in amino acids: CSVEEVTGANVLTF. The DNA of the CDR3 is TGCAGCGTTGAGGAGGTAACTGGGGCCAACGTCCTGACTTTC.

This clonotype was detected a few times. This chain uses TRBV9 with TRBJ2-5; 10 bases are a match to TRBD1. The CDR3 has 15 residues. CDR1 and CDR2 from the germline V gene are SGDLS and YYNGEE. J lost 3 bases, V lost 6 bases, and 8 bases had no gene match. CDR3 sequence reads: CASNGGGTGEETQYF. Written as DNA, the CDR3 is TGTGCCAGCAACGGGGGCGGGACAGGGGAAGAGACCCAGTACTTC.

This clonotype occurred many times. The genes are TRBV20-1 and TRBJ1-4, with unresolved D. The CDR3 is 15 residues long. Trimming pared 0 bases from V and 0 bases from J, leaving 8 bases between. Germline loops: CDR1 DFQATT, CDR2 SNEGSKA (reference sequence). This CDR3 is CSARDPGSTNEKLFF. In nucleotides, the CDR3 is TGCAGTGCTAGAGATCCGGGATCAACTAATGAAAAACTGTTTTTT.

This chain connects TRBV19 to TRBJ2-2; 10 nucleotides line up with TRBD2. The CDR3 is 14 amino acids. V was pared by 6 bases and J by 6 bases, with 4 bases of the junction left unmatched. The V gene's germline CDR1 is LNHDA and CDR2 SQIVND (reference sequence). The CDR3 DNA follows: TGTGCCAGTAGCGAGCGGGGGGGCGCCGGGGAGCTGTTTTTT. It encodes CASSERGGAGELFF.

The chain recombines TRBV7-9 with TRBJ1-3; 9 nucleotides align to TRBD1. The CDR3 runs 15 residues. The V gene's germline CDR1 is SEHNR and CDR2 FQNEAQ (reference sequence). V lost 6 bases and J lost 3; bases outside the gene matches: 6. The CDR3 nucleotides are TGTGCCAGCAGAGAGGGGACAGGGATTGGAAACACCATATATTTT. It yields the protein CASREGTGIGNTIYF. Full variable domain (missing parts from reference TRBV7-9 and TRBJ1-3): DTGVSQNPRHKITKRGQNVTFRCDPISEHNRLYWYRQTLGQGPEFLTYFQNEAQLEKSRLLSDRFSAERPKGSFSTLEIQRTEQGDSAMYLCASREGTGIGNTIYFGEGSWLTVV.

Written as DNA, the CDR3 is TGTGCCAGCAGCGTAGGGGCAGGCTATCAGCCCCAGCATTTT. Its translation: CASSVGAGYQPQHF. The chain employs TRBV9 and TRBJ1-5; D gene ambiguous. Germline CDR1 and CDR2: SGDLS and YYNGEE. This CDR3 is built from 14 residues. The ends were cut back, 0 bases at V and 5 bases at J, with 9 bases in the middle. The variable domain in full, with the rest retrieved from reference TRBV9 and TRBJ1-5, is DSGVTQTPKHLITATGQRVTLRCSPRSGDLSVYWYQQSLDQGLQFLIQYYNGEERAKGNILERFSAQQFPDLHSELNLSSLELGDSALYFCASSVGAGYQPQHFGDGTRLSIL.

This clonotype was recorded many times. This chain connects TRBV2 to TRBJ1-1, with D perhaps matching TRBD1 (5 bases). Germline CDR1 reads SNHLY; CDR2 reads FYNNEI. CDR3 length: 12 residues. Deletions cut 2 bases from V and 8 bases from J, with 9 bases between. CDR3 nucleotides: TGTGCCAGCAGTGAACTGGGGGGAGAAGCTTTCTTT. Its protein product is CASSELGGEAFF.